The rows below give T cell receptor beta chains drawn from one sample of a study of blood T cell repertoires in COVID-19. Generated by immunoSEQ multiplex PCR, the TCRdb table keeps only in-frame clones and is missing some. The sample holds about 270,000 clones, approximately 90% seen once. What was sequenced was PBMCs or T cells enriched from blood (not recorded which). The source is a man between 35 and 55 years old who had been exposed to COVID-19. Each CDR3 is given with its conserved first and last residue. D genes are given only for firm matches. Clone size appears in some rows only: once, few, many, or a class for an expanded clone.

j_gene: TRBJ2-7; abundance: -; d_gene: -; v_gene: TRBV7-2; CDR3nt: TGTGCCAGCAGCTTAGACCTAGAGCACTCCTACGAGCAGTACTTC; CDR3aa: CASSLDLEHSYEQYF
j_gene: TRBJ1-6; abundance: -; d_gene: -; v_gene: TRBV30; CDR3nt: TGTGCCTGGAGGCGTCAGGGTAATTCCTATAATTCACCCCTCCACTTT; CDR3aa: CAWRRQGNSYNSPLHF
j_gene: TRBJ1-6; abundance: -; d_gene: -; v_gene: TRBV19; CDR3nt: TGTGCCAGTAGCGGAACAGGGCAAAATTCACCCCTCCACTTT; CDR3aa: CASSGTGQNSPLHF
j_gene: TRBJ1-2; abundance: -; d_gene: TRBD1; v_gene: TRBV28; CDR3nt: TGTGCCAGCAGTTTATTAGGACAGGGGGGCTATGGCTACACCTTC; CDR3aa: CASSLLGQGGYGYTF
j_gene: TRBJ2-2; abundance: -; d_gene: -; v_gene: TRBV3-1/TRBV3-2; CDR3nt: TGTGCCAGCAGCGAGGGAGTTGGGGAGCTGTTTTTT; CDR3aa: CASSEGVGELFF
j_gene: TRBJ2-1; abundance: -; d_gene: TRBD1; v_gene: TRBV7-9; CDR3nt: TGTGCCAGCAGCGCAAGGGGGTCCGGGACAGTAAATGAGCAGTTCTTC; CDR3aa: CASSARGSGTVNEQFF
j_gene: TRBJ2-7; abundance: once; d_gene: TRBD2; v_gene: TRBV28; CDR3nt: TGTGCCAGCAGTTCACCCCGCACTAGCGGGAGTTTCCCCCCCTCCTACGAGCAGTACTTC; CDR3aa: CASSSPRTSGSFPPSYEQYF
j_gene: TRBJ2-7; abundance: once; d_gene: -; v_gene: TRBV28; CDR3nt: TGTGCCAGCAGTTTACCCGGAGGGTCACCCTCCGAGCAGTACTTC; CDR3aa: CASSLPGGSPSEQYF
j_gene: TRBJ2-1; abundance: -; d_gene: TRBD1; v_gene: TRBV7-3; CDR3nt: TGTGCCAGCAGCTTAAACGGGGTTGTAGGGACAGGGGATAATGAGCAGTTCTTC; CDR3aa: CASSLNGVVGTGDNEQFF
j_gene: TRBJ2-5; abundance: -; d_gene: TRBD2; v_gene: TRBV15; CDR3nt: TGTGCCACCAGCAGAGAGGCGGGAGGGCCGGAGACCCAGTACTTC; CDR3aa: CATSREAGGPETQYF
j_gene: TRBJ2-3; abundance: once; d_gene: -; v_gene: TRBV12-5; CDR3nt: TGTGCTAGTGGTTTGGTACTGGGTAGCGGCGCAGATACGCAGTATTTT; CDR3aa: CASGLVLGSGADTQYF
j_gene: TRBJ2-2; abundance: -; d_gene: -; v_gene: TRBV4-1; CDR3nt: TGCGCCAGCAGCCCGAGCCTTAACACCGGGGAGCTGTTTTTT; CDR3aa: CASSPSLNTGELFF
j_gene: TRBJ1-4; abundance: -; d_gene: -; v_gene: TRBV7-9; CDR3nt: TGTGCCAGCAGCCCTGGGGGGGGGAACCCTAATGAAAAACTGTTTTTT; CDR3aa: CASSPGGGNPNEKLFF
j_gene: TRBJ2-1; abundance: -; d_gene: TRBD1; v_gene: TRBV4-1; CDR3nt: TGCGCCAGCAGCCAAGACAGGGGGCTCGAGCAGTTCTTC; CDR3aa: CASSQDRGLEQFF